The following is a T cell receptor beta chain sequence with its context. The antigen remains unidentified. The CDR3 contains 13 residues. V was trimmed by 3 bases and J by 2 bases, leaving 10 bases between them. The germline CDR1 and CDR2 sequences are GTSNPN and SVGIG (reference sequence). The data belong to a study of PD-L1 blockade in urothelial cancer. Study in general: When patients started atezolizumab at some point between 2014 and 2015, it was given at 1,200 mg intravenously every 3 weeks. The median T cell count in blood samples was more than 140,000.

The study's findings and limits: Durable-benefit cases showed more tumor-associated blood clone expansion at 3 weeks.

TCRdb's table, derived via immunoSEQ multiplex PCR, lists solely in-frame clones and lacks some. The sample records around 35,000 clones, 75% to 90% being singletons. Time point in this sample: pretreatment peripheral blood. The input for sequencing was PBMCs, taken around atezolizumab (anti-PD-L1) treatment. This clonotype originated in a man in his sixties with urothelial cancer. This chain links TRBV30 with TRBJ2-5, with D possibly matching TRBD1 (6 bases). The CDR3 here is CAWSVRGQETQYF. The CDR3, as DNA: TGTGCCTGGAGCGTGAGGGGGCAAGAGACCCAGTACTTC. Looking up the rest from reference TRBV30 and TRBJ2-5 gives the full variable domain: SQTIHQWPATLVQPVGSPLSLECTVEGTSNPNLYWYRQAAGRGLQLLFYSVGIGQISSEVPQNLSASRPQDRQFILSSKKLLLSDSGFYLCAWSVRGQETQYFGPGTRLLVL.